These T cell receptor beta chains were read from a single sample in a study of cytomegalovirus exposure and HLA in healthy donors. Only in-frame clones appear in the TCRdb table, and some are missing; sequencing was by immunoSEQ multiplex PCR. The sample lists about 90,000 clones, around 78% occurring once. Sequencing used PBMCs. These receptors all stem from a man in his thirties or forties in good health and CMV-seronegative. Both conserved end residues are part of each CDR3. The order of the fields is J gene, V gene, CDR3 protein.

>TRBJ1-2|TRBV29-1
CSVETPGKGQRSYGYTF
>TRBJ2-7|TRBV7-6
CASSLGGGNDEQYF
>TRBJ1-2|TRBV5-1
CASSLDGANYGYTF
>TRBJ2-3|TRBV5-4
CASSLAGPGGPDTQYF
>TRBJ1-2|TRBV2
CASTGPRDRGIVNYGYTF
>TRBJ2-1|TRBV6-5
CASSYSGLAGANEQFF
>TRBJ1-2|TRBV19
CASTLRGTVGDYGYTF
>TRBJ1-5|TRBV19
CASSNGGTRYEIGSNQPQHF
>TRBJ1-5|TRBV5-1
CASSLSGGSNQPQHF
>TRBJ2-2|TRBV5-8
CASSFTVTYGELFF
>TRBJ2-3|TRBV9
CALAVDTQYF
>TRBJ1-1|TRBV7-9
CASSLDRDTEGAFF
>TRBJ1-1|TRBV7-9
CSSSLASREAFF
>TRBJ2-2|TRBV19
CASRSGRANTGELFF
>TRBJ2-1|TRBV5-1
CASSLQGDLNNEQFF
>TRBJ2-5|TRBV9
CASSSRQAGETQYF
>TRBJ2-6|TRBV9
CASSHRSAPSLSGANVLTF
>TRBJ1-1|TRBV19
CASILPGPNTEAFF
>TRBJ1-2|TRBV29-1
CSVEVGIKGYGYTF
>TRBJ2-5|TRBV4-3
CASSLGQTETQYF
>TRBJ1-5|TRBV6-1
CASIETGLFRPQHF
>TRBJ1-2|TRBV5-1
CASSLTDRGGYGYTF
>TRBJ1-6|TRBV9
CASSVGGVAGGHNSPLHF
>TRBJ1-2|TRBV7-6
CASSQPGTEGYTF
>TRBJ2-7|TRBV5-6
CASSRLDRAPSYEQYF
>TRBJ1-5|TRBV5-6
CASSLWAYAHSNQPQHF
>TRBJ1-6|TRBV7-6
CASSFSGQGNNSPLHF
>TRBJ2-1|TRBV7-9
CASSHSGRSSYNEQFF
>TRBJ2-5|TRBV11-2
CASSLDGPRLAGETQYF
>TRBJ1-2|TRBV7-9
CASSLYTGLPNYGYTF
>TRBJ2-5|TRBV2
CASSTLRETQYF
>TRBJ2-1|TRBV7-9
CSSTPLPGQNTYNEQFF
>TRBJ1-2|TRBV2
CASSGTGGRYGYTF
>TRBJ2-2|TRBV5-4
CASSSGLAGTGELFF
>TRBJ2-1|TRBV19
CASSIGTTRHSYNEQFF
>TRBJ2-2|TRBV27
CASRQGSGELFF